This entry concerns a single TCR beta chain. Its antigen remains unknown. Repertoires were generated with immunoSEQ multiplex PCR, while TCRdb's copy carries only in-frame clones and drops some. The repertoire holds under 50,000 clones, with around 89% as singletons. The CDR3 length is 15 residues. From germline, CDR1 is LNHNV and CDR2 YYDKDF (reference sequence). The ends were cut back, 1 base at V and 3 bases at J, with 13 bases in the middle. The entry originates in a study of neoadjuvant nivolumab and ipilimumab in lung cancer. The study's findings and limits: From pretherapy to surgery, tumor richness and clonality rose with dual therapy. Pretherapy blood TCR richness correlated positively with resected tumor richness. Pathologic regression was not significantly tied to TCR clonality.

Specimen: blood, collected before neoadjuvant nivolumab, alone or with ipilimumab. The TCR sequence derives from an adult with non-small cell lung cancer. Some clones in this sample may be carry-over from other donors' samples. The rearrangement uses TRBV15 and TRBJ2-7; weak D call: TRBD1 (6 bases). CDR3 sequence (DNA): TGTGCCACCAGCAGAGGGGGGCTCACTAACTACGAGCAGTACTTC. Residues: CATSRGGLTNYEQYF.